A selection of T cell receptor beta chains follows, all from one sample in a study of T cells in Graves' hyperthyroidism and ophthalmopathy. TCRdb redid the calling of the multiplex PCR reads with MiXCR, one entry per CDR3 protein. The data hold hundreds of thousands of distinct CDR3 sequences, with under 15% observed a single time. Sequencing was performed on blood. The receptor set was obtained from a man between 18 and 35 years old with Graves' ophthalmopathy. Each CDR3 is given with its conserved first and last residue. Each record gives: V gene, clone size, J gene, D gene, CDR3 DNA, CDR3 protein. D genes are given only for firm matches. Rows give clone size only sometimes, using once, few, many, or a class for an expanded clone.

TRBV20-1	many	TRBJ1-2	.	TGCAGTGCTAGGCTTTTCGTTCGCCTCTATGGCTACACCTTC	CSARLFVRLYGYTF
TRBV4-3	.	TRBJ2-3	.	TGCGCCAGCAGCCGGCGGGCAGGGAGCACAGATACGCAGTATTTT	CASSRRAGSTDTQYF
TRBV5-1	few	TRBJ2-3	TRBD2	TGCGCCAGCAGCCTGGAGGCTAGCGGTTCTAGCACAGATACGCAGTATTTT	CASSLEASGSSTDTQYF
TRBV7-6	many	TRBJ2-1	.	TGTGCCAGCAGCTTAGCGGGGGACTCCAATGAGCAGTTCTTC	CASSLAGDSNEQFF
TRBV2	many	TRBJ2-4	.	TGTGCCACCCGATGGACAGCCTCAAACATTCAGTACTTC	CATRWTASNIQYF
TRBV7-2	many	TRBJ2-3	.	TGTGCCAGCAGCTTAGTCTCCAGGGATACGCAGTATTTT	CASSLVSRDTQYF
TRBV7-6	many	TRBJ2-1	.	TGTGCCAGCAGCTTAGGTTCGGGGGTGAACAATGAGCAGTTCTTC	CASSLGSGVNNEQFF
TRBV6-1	many	TRBJ1-2	TRBD1	TGTGCCAGCAGATCCCCGGGACAGGTCCACTATGGCTACACCTTC	CASRSPGQVHYGYTF
TRBV14	.	TRBJ1-1	.	TGTGCCAGCAGCCAGCAAGTGGGGTGGGATACTGAAGCTTTCTTT	CASSQQVGWDTEAFF
TRBV5-6	.	TRBJ1-6	TRBD1	TGTGCCAGCAGTCGGGACAGGAACGTTCTGGCCCTCCACTTT	CASSRDRNVLALHF
TRBV10-3	.	TRBJ1-1	.	TGTGCCATCAGTGACACCGGGACGGGGAAAAGTTTCTTT	CAISDTGTGKSFF
TRBV29-1	many	TRBJ2-5	TRBD2	TGCAGCGCCGCACCAGCGGGGAGTCAAGAGACCCAGTACTTC	CSAAPAGSQETQYF
TRBV19	.	TRBJ2-1	TRBD2	TGTGCCAGTAGTACCGCCCGACTAGCGGGAGGTTCCTACAATGAGCAGTTCTTC	CASSTARLAGGSYNEQFF
TRBV4-1	many	TRBJ1-2	.	TGCGCCAGCAGCCCTTCCAGGGCAGATGGCTACACCTTC	CASSPSRADGYTF
TRBV7-9	few	TRBJ1-5	.	TGTGCCAGCAGCTTAGGTTGGGGGGCAGGGAGCAATCAGCCCCAGCATTTT	CASSLGWGAGSNQPQHF
TRBV10-2	many	TRBJ2-7	TRBD2	TGCGCCAGCAATTTCGGCGGGAGTACGGGCGAGCAGTACTTC	CASNFGGSTGEQYF
TRBV7-6	.	TRBJ2-1	TRBD2	TGTGCCAGCAGCCTCCTCTGGACTAGTGGTGAGCAGTTCTTC	CASSLLWTSGEQFF
TRBV24-1	many	TRBJ2-2	.	TGTGCCTCTTCATCCGGGGGCTGGTTCGGGGAGCTGTTTTTT	CASSSGGWFGELFF
TRBV11-2	many	TRBJ2-3	TRBD2	TGTGCCAGCAGCGAGGGTGCGGGAGGTCGCACAGATACGCAGTATTTT	CASSEGAGGRTDTQYF
TRBV10-3	few	TRBJ2-1	.	TGTGCCATCAGTGGGGCCTTGGGGAGGCAAAATGAGCAGTTCTTC	CAISGALGRQNEQFF
TRBV9	.	TRBJ2-5	.	TGTGCCAGCAGCGTTACAGGGGAGACCCAGTACTTC	CASSVTGETQYF
TRBV5-4	.	TRBJ2-7	TRBD1	TGTGCCAGCAGCTTGGACAGGGGTAGCTCCGAGCAGTACTTC	CASSLDRGSSEQYF
TRBV12-3/TRBV12-4	many	TRBJ1-2	.	TGTGCCAGCAGTCGCCTCGGGGACTTGGACTATGGCTACACCTTC	CASSRLGDLDYGYTF
TRBV11-2	many	TRBJ2-3	.	TGTGCCAGCTTGGTTTCTCATACGCAGTATTTT	CASLVSHTQYF
TRBV11-2	many	TRBJ2-1	TRBD2	TGTGCCAGCAGCTGGCGCGAGCGGGGGCGACAGGATGAGCAGTTCTTC	CASSWRERGRQDEQFF
TRBV6-1	.	TRBJ1-3	.	TGTGCCAGCAGAACAGGCTCTGGAAACACCATATATTTT	CASRTGSGNTIYF
TRBV6-2/TRBV6-3	many	TRBJ2-5	TRBD2	TGTGCCAGCACGGGAGGGGGGAAGACCCAGTACTTC	CASTGGGKTQYF
TRBV12-3/TRBV12-4	many	TRBJ2-5	.	TGTGCCAGCAGTTGGGCAGGGGTCCAAGAGACCCAGTACTTC	CASSWAGVQETQYF
TRBV6-5	few	TRBJ1-3	.	TGTGCCAGCAGTTACTCGGCGAGCTCTGGAAACACCATATATTTT	CASSYSASSGNTIYF
TRBV4-1	many	TRBJ1-1	TRBD1	TGCGCCAGCAGCCGAGGACAGGGTAGTATGAACACTGAAGCTTTCTTT	CASSRGQGSMNTEAFF
TRBV5-8	.	TRBJ1-2	TRBD1	TGTGCCAGCAGACGACAGGGTGGGGGCTATGGCTACACCTTC	CASRRQGGGYGYTF
TRBV29-1	many	TRBJ2-7	.	TGCAGCGTTGCGGAATTCTACGAGCAGTACTTC	CSVAEFYEQYF
TRBV30	many	TRBJ1-1	.	TGTGCCTGGGGACCGACGGTGAACACTGAAGCTTTCTTT	CAWGPTVNTEAFF
TRBV4-1	many	TRBJ2-2	.	TGCGCCAGCAGCCAAGAAGGGACCTCCGCTCAGACCGGGGAGCTGTTTTTT	CASSQEGTSAQTGELFF
TRBV12-3/TRBV12-4	many	TRBJ1-5	.	TGTGCCAGCAGTACTACAGGGAATCAGCCCCAGCATTTT	CASSTTGNQPQHF
TRBV10-2	few	TRBJ2-3	TRBD2	TGCGCCAGCAGTATCCTAGCGGGAGACGGGACAGATACGCAGTATTTT	CASSILAGDGTDTQYF
TRBV28	many	TRBJ2-7	TRBD2	TGTGCCAGCAGTTCCTTGGGTCTAGCGGGGGGACGCTACGAGCAGTACTTC	CASSSLGLAGGRYEQYF
TRBV20-1	many	TRBJ1-2	TRBD1	TGCAGTGCTAGTAGGGACAGGGTATATTCTTCAGATGGCTACACCTTC	CSASRDRVYSSDGYTF
TRBV7-9	many	TRBJ2-7	.	TGTGCCAGCGAGGACGGGGACGAGCAGTACTTC	CASEDGDEQYF
TRBV3-1	many	TRBJ2-2	TRBD1	TGTGCCAGCAGACCGGGACAGGACACCGGGGAGCTGTTTTTT	CASRPGQDTGELFF
TRBV10-3	.	TRBJ2-6	.	TGTGCCATCAGGGACAGCTCTGGGGCCAACGTCCTGACTTTC	CAIRDSSGANVLTF
TRBV29-1	few	TRBJ1-1	.	TGCAGCGGGAGGGGTACTGAAGCTTTCTTT	CSGRGTEAFF
TRBV11-2	.	TRBJ2-7	.	TGTGCCAGCTCCCTAGGGCCGGGGCAGGGGAATTACGAGCAGTACTTC	CASSLGPGQGNYEQYF
TRBV7-3	many	TRBJ2-1	.	TGTGCCAGCAGCCTCCTCTACAATGAGCAGTTCTTC	CASSLLYNEQFF
TRBV27	.	TRBJ1-5	TRBD1	TGTGCCAGCAGTTCGACAGGGGGCCTGAATCAGCCCCAGCATTTT	CASSSTGGLNQPQHF
TRBV11-3	.	TRBJ2-1	TRBD1	TGTGCCAGCAGCGTGGGGACAGGGTCCAATGAGCAGTTCTTC	CASSVGTGSNEQFF
TRBV6-1	few	TRBJ2-7	TRBD2	TGTGCCAGCAGCTCGGGACTAGCAGGGTCTGACGAGCAGTACTTC	CASSSGLAGSDEQYF
TRBV4-1	many	TRBJ2-1	TRBD2	TGCGCCAGCGCTAGCGGGAGGCTCGGGGAACACAATGAGCAGTTCTTC	CASASGRLGEHNEQFF
TRBV7-9	many	TRBJ2-3	.	TGTGCCAGCACCATCCCCGCAGGCACGCAGTATTTT	CASTIPAGTQYF
TRBV7-2	once	TRBJ1-6	TRBD1	TGTGCCAGCAGCCCTGGACAGGGGGATTATAATTCACCCCTCCACTTT	CASSPGQGDYNSPLHF
TRBV2	many	TRBJ2-7	.	TGTGCCTCCTCCGCCGGGACGACGACTCTCGAGCAGTACTTC	CASSAGTTTLEQYF
TRBV7-2	.	TRBJ2-7	.	TGTGCCAGCAGCTTTGCCTCCCTACCAGGCTACGAGCAGTACTTC	CASSFASLPGYEQYF
TRBV14	few	TRBJ1-5	TRBD1	TGTGCCACAAAGGGGACAGGGGATCAGCCCCAGCATTTT	CATKGTGDQPQHF
TRBV29-1	.	TRBJ2-1	.	TGCATCGTAGGGTCCTACAATGAGCAGTTCTTC	CIVGSYNEQFF